This record looks at one TCR beta chain sequence and its context. Its antigen has not been determined. There are no base qualities to consult, and no much larger clone falls within one base. This specimen belongs to a study of blood T cell repertoires in COVID-19 (dated by TCRdb to 2018 to 2021). At the level of the whole study: Samples from collaborators originated in the United States, Italy and Spain and spanned both the acute and convalescent phases of COVID-19. The prospective study material was composed of cDNA or gDNA derived from T cells, B-cell-depleted T cells, or PBMCs. Subjects who had been exposed to COVID-19, were actively infected with it, or had recovered from it provided the deeply sampled blood TCRbeta repertoires that made up the dataset. The repertoires were made available in a free public database intended to serve as a resource for research on the immune response to SARS-CoV-2. Samples were obtained from the ongoing ImmuneRACE study (first 160 participants) and from over a thousand subjects provided by 6 global collaborators. Sample metadata almost always included a de-identified subject ID, COVID-19 status, age in years and sex. HLA class I and class II types, where available, came from metadata supplied by the sample provider rather than from assay-based typing. General findings and caveats noted by the study authors: The amount of clinical and demographic metadata varied by source and participant and was provided uncurated.

In the prospective study, participants were about 18 to 90 years old, resided in about two dozen geographic areas of the United States, and were enrolled through a virtual design. Cohort assignment in the prospective study relied on participant-reported clinical history from a screening survey and a study questionnaire. ImmuneRACE Cohort 3 recovered participants were defined by two consecutive negative NP/OP PCR tests, healthcare professional clearance, or symptom resolution. Mobile phlebotomists in the prospective study collected whole blood, serum and a nasopharyngeal or oropharyngeal swab from every participant. Prospective study participants could optionally give additional blood draws and questionnaires over an approximately 2-month period. Before DNA extraction, blood samples from the prospective study were shipped at room temperature or frozen. The immunoSEQ Assay, a bias-controlled multiplex PCR, was used to amplify TCRbeta CDR3 regions from genomic DNA. From the authors' description of their analysis: Nucleated cell counts per sample were estimated from amplification of reference gene primers within the assay. To quantify the absolute abundance of each unique TCRbeta CDR3 rearrangement, sequence reads were collapsed and filtered. For each sample, productive Simpson clonality was calculated by taking the square root of Simpson's diversity index across productive rearrangements. TCRdb re-hosts the immuneACCESS table, in-frame sequences only. Its copies lack some clones; in the studies checked, an unresolved V gene accounts for under half of them, and the cause for the rest is not known. V and J calls and clone size are copied from that table; D and trimming were computed from the DNA. The sample profile shows around 310,000 clones; roughly 90% of them were found once. The ten most abundant clones make up almost 9.5% of the sample.

The CDR3 spans 16 residues, from the cysteine through the phenylalanine. Of the read, only the CDR3 DNA is kept; its 48 bases are in frame from base 1. V is trimmed back by 7 bases and J by 1 base, and the junction contains 8 bases that no gene match accounts for. CDR1 LGHNT and CDR2 FRNRAP are derived from the germline V gene. The rearranged chain carries TRBV12-5 and TRBJ2-7, with 12 bases aligning to TRBD2. The sequence derives from a woman between 25 and 40 years old who had recovered from COVID-19. The source material was PBMCs or T cells enriched from blood (not recorded which). The sequence in DNA is TGTGCTAGTGCCGCGACTAGCGGGAGTAGTTCCTACGAGCAGTACTTC. The encoded protein is CASAATSGSSSYEQYF.